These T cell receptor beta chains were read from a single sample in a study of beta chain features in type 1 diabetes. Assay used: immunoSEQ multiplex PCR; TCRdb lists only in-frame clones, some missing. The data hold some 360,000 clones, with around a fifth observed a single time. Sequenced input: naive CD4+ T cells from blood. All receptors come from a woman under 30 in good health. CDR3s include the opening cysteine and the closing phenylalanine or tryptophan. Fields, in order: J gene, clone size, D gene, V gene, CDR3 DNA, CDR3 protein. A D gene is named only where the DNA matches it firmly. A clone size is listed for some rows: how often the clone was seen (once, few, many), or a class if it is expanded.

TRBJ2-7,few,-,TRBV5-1,TGCGCCAGCAGCTTGGAGCGGCACGAGCAGTACTTC,CASSLERHEQYF
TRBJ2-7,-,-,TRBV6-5,TGTGCCAGCAGTTACTCGAAGGTGGGGGCGACCTACGAGCAGTACTTC,CASSYSKVGATYEQYF
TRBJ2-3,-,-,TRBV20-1,TGCAGTGCTAGGAGTGCAGATACGCAGTATTTT,CSARSADTQYF
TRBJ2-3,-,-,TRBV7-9,TGTGCCAGCAGCTTACGTCCCCAGGCCGAGACAGATACGCAGTATTTT,CASSLRPQAETDTQYF
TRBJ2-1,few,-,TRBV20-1,TGCAGTGCTAGCCGACAGGATGAGCAGTTCTTC,CSASRQDEQFF
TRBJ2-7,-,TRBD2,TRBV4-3,TGCGCCAGCAGCCAAGGGACTAGCAGTATCTACGAGCAGTACTTC,CASSQGTSSIYEQYF
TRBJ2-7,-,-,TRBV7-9,TGTGCCAGCAGCTTAGAGATGGGGTACGGTACGGGGTACGAGCAGTACTTC,CASSLEMGYGTGYEQYF
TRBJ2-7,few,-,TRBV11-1,TGTGCCAGCAGCTTACTTAAGGACAACTCCTACGAGCAGTACTTC,CASSLLKDNSYEQYF
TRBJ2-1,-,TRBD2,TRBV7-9,TGTGCCAGCAGCTTACGGGCTAGCGGGAGGTCCGAGCAGTTCTTC,CASSLRASGRSEQFF
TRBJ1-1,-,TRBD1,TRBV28,TGTGCCAGCAGTCTCGGACAGGGTGGAACTGAAGCTTTCTTT,CASSLGQGGTEAFF
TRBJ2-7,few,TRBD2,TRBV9,TGTGCCAGCAGCGTAGGGCTAGCGGTCGCCTACGAGCAGTACTTC,CASSVGLAVAYEQYF
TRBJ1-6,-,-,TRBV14,TGTGCCAGCAGCCCCGACAGGCTGTATTCACCCCTCCACTTT,CASSPDRLYSPLHF
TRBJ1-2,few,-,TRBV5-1,TGCGCCAGCAGCGTGAGAGGCGACAGCAACTATGGCTACACCTTC,CASSVRGDSNYGYTF
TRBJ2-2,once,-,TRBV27,TGTGCCAGCAGTTCCCGGGGGAACACCGGGGAGCTGTTTTTT,CASSSRGNTGELFF
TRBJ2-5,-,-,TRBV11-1,TGTGCCAGCAGCTTTAGCGGACCAGAGACCCAGTACTTC,CASSFSGPETQYF
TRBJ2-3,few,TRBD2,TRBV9,TGTGCCAGCAGCGAAAGCGGGAGGGGGGGCACAGATACGCAGTATTTT,CASSESGRGGTDTQYF
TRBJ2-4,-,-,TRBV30,TGTGCCTGGAGTACTAGCAACATTCAGTACTTC,CAWSTSNIQYF
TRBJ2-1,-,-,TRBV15,TGTGCCACCAGCAGAGCTCCAGCGGCGAGGCTGTTCTTC,CATSRAPAARLFF
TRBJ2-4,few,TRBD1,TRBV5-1,TGCGCCAGCAGCTGGACAGGGAAAATCGCCAAAAACATTCAGTACTTC,CASSWTGKIAKNIQYF
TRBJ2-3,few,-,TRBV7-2,TGTGCCAGGAACCGTGGCGGAAGCACAGATACGCAGTATTTT,CARNRGGSTDTQYF
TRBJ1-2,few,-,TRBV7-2,TGTGCCAGCAGCTTAGGATACAGCCCCTATGGCTACACCTTC,CASSLGYSPYGYTF
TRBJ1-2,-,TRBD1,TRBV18,TGTGCCAGCTCACCAGGACAGGGTGGTGGCTACACCTTC,CASSPGQGGGYTF
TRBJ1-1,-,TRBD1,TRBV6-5,TGTGCCAGCAGTCGGACAGGGAACACTGAAGCTTTCTTT,CASSRTGNTEAFF
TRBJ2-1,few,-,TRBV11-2,TGTGCCAGCAGCTTGTACGGTGAGCAGTTCTTC,CASSLYGEQFF
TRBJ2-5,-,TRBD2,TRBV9,TGTGCCAGCAGCGTCGCGGGGGGGCAAGAGACCCAGTACTTC,CASSVAGGQETQYF
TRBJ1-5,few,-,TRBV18,TGTGCCAGCTCACCTCAAGGGGGGGGCGGTGATCAGCCCCAGCATTTT,CASSPQGGGGDQPQHF
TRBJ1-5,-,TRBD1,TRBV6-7,TGTGCCAGCCTTCATACAGGGGAAGGTCAGCCCCAGCATTTT,CASLHTGEGQPQHF